The 18 T cell receptor beta chains below come from one sample, sequenced in a study of T cell responses to AZD1222 COVID-19 vaccine. The data were produced by immunoSEQ multiplex PCR, yet TCRdb's version contains in-frame clones alone and is incomplete. The sample has 75,000 to 100,000 clones; around 90% are singletons. The input for sequencing was peripheral blood, taken on day 0 of AZD1222 vaccination. Source of these receptors: an adult in good health.

The chain links TRBV7-8 to TRBJ1-1; D not certain. The V end was cut by 5 bases, the J end by 1 base, with 8 bases between. The germline CDR1 and CDR2 sequences are SGHVS and FQNEAQ. The CDR3 contains 13 residues. The CDR3 region is CASSLVPNTEAFF. In DNA form, the CDR3 reads TGTGCCAGCAGCCTGGTACCGAACACTGAAGCTTTCTTT.

The chain joins TRBV7-8 to TRBJ2-7, with D perhaps TRBD2 (5 bases). This CDR3 region has 13 residues. V was trimmed by 5 bases and J by 6 bases, leaving 14 bases between them. Germline-derived CDR1 and CDR2 are SGHVS and FQNEAQ. The CDR3 sequence is CASSTRHRGEQYF. CDR3 sequence (DNA): TGTGCCAGCAGCACACGTCATCGGGGCGAGCAGTACTTC.

The V call is TRBV9, the J call TRBJ2-1; D gene ambiguous. Trimming took off 4 bases at V and 6 bases at J, with 11 bases between the two ends. Germline V lookup: CDR1 SGDLS, CDR2 YYNGEE. The CDR3 contains 13 residues. The CDR3 region is CASSSRPANEQFF. For the CDR3, the DNA is TGTGCCAGCAGCTCCCGACCTGCCAATGAGCAGTTCTTC.

The V call is TRBV12-5, the J call TRBJ2-7, with D maybe TRBD1 (6 bases). V shed 5 bases and J shed 3 bases, with 17 bases lying between them. Germline values: CDR1 LGHNT, CDR2 FRNRAP. This CDR3 is built from 15 residues. Here the CDR3 reads CASGPTGRDFYEQYF. DNA of the CDR3: TGTGCTAGTGGTCCGACAGGTAGAGACTTCTACGAGCAGTACTTC. Full variable domain (missing parts from reference TRBV12-5 and TRBJ2-7): DARVTQTPRHKVTEMGQEVTMRCQPILGHNTVFWYRQTMMQGLELLAYFRNRAPLDDSGMPKDRFSAEMPDATLATLKIQPSEPRDSAVYFCASGPTGRDFYEQYFGPGTRLTVT.

The chain couples TRBV19 to TRBJ2-7, with D hard to call. V was clipped by 3 bases and J by 1 base, with 13 bases between them. The CDR3 extends over 15 amino acids. CDR1 is LNHDA, CDR2 SQIVND, per germline (reference sequence). CDR3 DNA: TGTGCCAGTAGTATTGCTTTGGCGGTTTCCTACGAGCAGTACTTC. This codes for CASSIALAVSYEQYF.

The chain employs TRBV27 and TRBJ2-1; 9 nucleotides align to TRBD1. V lost 3 bases, J lost 3 bases, and 3 bases stayed unmatched. From germline, CDR1 is MNHEY and CDR2 SMNVEV (reference sequence). The CDR3 totals 15 residues. DNA for the CDR3: TGTGCCAGCAGTTTGGGACAGGGAATCTACAATGAGCAGTTCTTC. This translates into CASSLGQGIYNEQFF.

The V gene is TRBV14, the J gene TRBJ2-3; D gene ambiguous. The germline V gene has CDR1 SGHDN and CDR2 FVKESK. This CDR3 comprises 13 residues. Deletions cut 1 base from V and 7 bases from J, with 9 bases between. The CDR3: CASSQGTGYTQYF. Here the CDR3 DNA reads TGTGCCAGCAGCCAAGGTACCGGATATACGCAGTATTTT.

V gene TRBV6-5 combines with J gene TRBJ2-7, with 7 nucleotides matching TRBD1. The CDR3 extends over 15 amino acids. CDR1 MNHEY and CDR2 SVGAGI come from the germline V gene. The trim removed 6 bases at V and 0 bases at J, leaving 8 bases unmatched. The DNA of the CDR3 is TGTGCCAGCAGGGGGACAGATAAGAACTCCTACGAGCAGTACTTC. It encodes CASRGTDKNSYEQYF.

The chain uses TRBV6-5 and TRBJ1-6; D is undetermined. Trimming left V 7 bases short and J 4 bases short, with 14 bases between. The CDR3 has 15 residues. Germline CDR1 and CDR2: MNHEY and SVGAGI. CDR3 sequence: CASNPLEPYNSPLHF. The CDR3 DNA sequence: TGTGCCAGCAACCCACTCGAACCATATAATTCACCCCTCCACTTT.

This sequence joins TRBV24-1 and TRBJ2-7; TRBD2 aligns across 11 bases. With 8 bases clipped from V and 0 bases from J, the junction kept 14 bases outside the gene matches. Germline V gives CDR1 KGHDR, CDR2 SFDVKD. CDR3 length equals 18 residues. CDR3 in amino acids: CATTEALAGATSSYEQYF. CDR3 DNA: TGTGCCACCACCGAGGCACTAGCGGGAGCCACGAGCTCCTACGAGCAGTACTTC.

This rearrangement joins TRBV19 to TRBJ2-3; tentatively, D is TRBD1 (5 bases). The CDR3 covers 16 residues. Germline V gives CDR1 LNHDA, CDR2 SQIVND (reference sequence). Trimming left V 4 bases short and J 4 bases short, with 18 bases between. Here the CDR3 DNA reads TGTGCCAGTAGTAATGGAATGGTCAGGGCGGCAGATACGCAGTATTTT. Translated, it gives CASSNGMVRAADTQYF.

This sequence joins TRBV18 and TRBJ1-4; D ambiguous. CDR1 and CDR2 (germline): KGHSH, LQKENI. The length of the CDR3 is 16 residues. Trimming took off 1 base at V and 5 bases at J, with 14 bases between the two ends. The CDR3 is CASSPLNGRQNEKLFF. CDR3 coding DNA: TGTGCCAGCTCACCACTGAACGGCAGGCAAAATGAAAAACTGTTTTTT.

This clone was counted a few times. J is TRBJ2-1 and V is TRBV7-9, with TRBD1 as a possible D gene (6 bases). V was trimmed by 5 bases and J by 3 bases, leaving 11 bases between them. The CDR3 length is 14 residues. Per germline, CDR1 SEHNR and CDR2 FQNEAQ (reference sequence). The DNA for the CDR3 is TGTGCCAGCAGCGACCCAGGGGACTACAATGAGCAGTTCTTC. Its protein is CASSDPGDYNEQFF.

This clone appeared a single time. This rearrangement joins TRBV9 to TRBJ2-7; 10 positions match TRBD2. CDR3 length: 16 amino acids. V lost 4 bases to trimming and J lost 0 bases; unmatched junction nucleotides: 7. Germline V gene sequence: CDR1 SGDLS, CDR2 YYNGEE. CDR3 amino acids: CASSPRTSGSSYEQYF. The CDR3 region has the DNA TGTGCCAGCAGCCCTCGGACTAGCGGTAGCTCCTACGAGCAGTACTTC.

The V call is TRBV12-3 or TRBV12-4, the J call TRBJ2-5, with TRBD2 matching over 7 bases. Losses at the gene ends were 1 base for V and 7 bases for J; bases not matched to a gene: 3. This CDR3 region has 13 residues. The CDR3 spells CASSLGGEGTQYF. CDR3 nucleotides: TGTGCCAGCAGTTTAGGGGGGGAGGGGACCCAGTACTTC.

The rearrangement uses TRBV7-9 and TRBJ2-7, with D perhaps matching TRBD2 (5 bases). Per germline, CDR1 SEHNR and CDR2 FQNEAQ (reference sequence). This CDR3 is 15 amino acids long. Trimming removed 1 base at V and 6 bases at J, with 16 bases between. As DNA, the CDR3 is TGTGCCAGCAGCTTAGGAGGGTCCCAGCCCGCCGAGCAGTACTTC. Residues: CASSLGGSQPAEQYF.

The rearrangement links TRBV6-5 to TRBJ1-5; unclear D gene. Germline V gives CDR1 MNHEY, CDR2 SVGAGI. This CDR3 region has 13 residues. V lost 2 bases, J lost 6 bases, and 8 bases lay in between. The CDR3 DNA is TGTGCCAGCAGTTACGACAACTCTCAGCCCCAGCATTTT. It codes for CASSYDNSQPQHF.

The gene calls are TRBV23-1 and TRBJ1-6; D unclear. TRBV23-1 is designated an ORF whose function remains uncertain. The CDR3 loop spans 15 amino acids. The V and J ends lost 3 bases and 8 bases respectively, with 14 bases between them. The CDR3 DNA follows: TGCGCCAGCAGTCACCCGGCCCGTCCTCATTCACCCCTCCACTTT. This codes for CASSHPARPHSPLHF.